The 22 T cell receptor beta chains below all came from one sample that was sequenced in a study of regulatory T cells in long-lasting Graves disease. Building of the TCR beta libraries involved iRepertoire HTBI primers and Arm-PCR of CDR3 regions. TCRdb ran MiXCR on the multiplex PCR reads and lists one entry per CDR3 protein. The sample holds around 250,000 distinct CDR3 sequences, 15% to 20% seen once. Documented time point: newly diagnosed GD, antithyroid drugs for less than 3 months. PBMC RNA was the source of the TCR library. The same data also went into a second study, on T cells in Graves' hyperthyroidism and ophthalmopathy.

The specimen comprised peripheral blood mononuclear cells (PBMCs), sampled at new diagnosis, from a patient treated with antithyroid drugs. The receptors derive from a woman aged 25 to 39 with Graves disease.

This clonotype came up a few times. V and J are TRBV20-1 and TRBJ2-1; TRBD2 aligns across 12 bases. V lost 0 bases, J lost 2 bases, and 11 bases stayed unmatched. This CDR3 has 19 residues. CDR1 is DFQATT, CDR2 SNEGSKA, per germline (reference sequence). Here the CDR3 DNA reads TGCAGTGCTAGAGATTTCCTAGCGGGGGGGATTACTCCCTACAATGAGCAGTTCTTC. It codes for CSARDFLAGGITPYNEQFF.

This sequence joins TRBV28 and TRBJ1-5; TRBD1 is a possible D gene (5 bases). CDR1 MDHEN and CDR2 SYDVKM come from the germline V gene. This CDR3 is 14 amino acids long. V was cut by 6 bases and J by 6 bases, with 15 bases left in between. As DNA, the CDR3 is TGTGCCAGCAGCTCCGGGGGTGAGGGTCAGCCCCAGCATTTT. It is translated as CASSSGGEGQPQHF.

This clonotype was detected many times. This chain connects TRBV5-1 to TRBJ2-5; D possibly uses TRBD1 or TRBD2 (5 bases each). This CDR3 region has 15 residues. Trimming stripped 3 bases from V and 2 bases from J, with 14 bases between. The germline CDR1 and CDR2 sequences are SGHRS and YFSETQ. The CDR3 bases are TGCGCCAGCAGCTCGATCGGGGCCCAACAAGAGACCCAGTACTTC. It is translated as CASSSIGAQQETQYF.

This clonotype was seen only a few times. A read error is likely here: a far larger clone is one base away. The chain uses TRBV11-2 and TRBJ2-1; the match to TRBD2 covers 8 bases. Germline trimming cut 10 bases from V and 13 bases from J; bases unmatched to any gene: 27. This CDR3 has 17 residues. The germline CDR1 and CDR2 sequences are SGHAT and FQNNGV. CDR3: CATQLRAGRDFGETQFF. The CDR3 DNA reads as TGTGCCACCCAGCTTAGGGCCGGGAGGGACTTTGGAGAGACCCAGTTCTTC.

This clonotype was found many times. The chain joins TRBV13 to TRBJ2-3; 7 bases are a match to TRBD1. The V gene end was trimmed by 5 bases and the J gene end by 10 bases; junction bases not matched to a gene: 6. CDR1 and CDR2 from the germline V gene are PRHDT and FYEKMQ (reference sequence). This CDR3 is built from 12 residues. The CDR3 protein is CASSQGVVAQYF. The CDR3 nucleotides read TGTGCCAGCAGCCAGGGGGTAGTAGCGCAGTATTTT.

At least ten counts were recorded for this clonotype. The chain couples TRBV19 to TRBJ2-2; TRBD1 matches 7 bases. This CDR3 has 15 amino acids. From germline, CDR1 is LNHDA and CDR2 SQIVND (reference sequence). Germline trimming cut 7 bases from V and 3 bases from J; bases unmatched to any gene: 8. The CDR3 region is CASMRQGVDTGELFF. Here the CDR3 DNA reads TGTGCCAGTATGAGGCAGGGGGTCGACACCGGGGAGCTGTTTTTT.

This clonotype was seen ten or more times. This chain joins TRBV7-9 and TRBJ1-2; TRBD1 agrees at 7 bases. CDR1 is SEHNR and CDR2 is FQNEAQ in the germline V gene (reference sequence). The CDR3 spans 13 residues. The J segment lost 7 bases and the V segment lost 3 bases, leaving 5 bases of the junction unmatched. The CDR3 is CASSFGGGPGYTF. As DNA, the CDR3 is TGTGCCAGCAGCTTCGGAGGGGGCCCTGGCTACACCTTC.

This clonotype was counted ten times or more. This chain connects TRBV2 to TRBJ1-2; weak D call: TRBD1 (6 bases). V was clipped by 5 bases and J by 1 base, with 11 bases between them. The CDR3 is made up of 14 amino acids. Germline CDR1 and CDR2: SNHLY and FYNNEI. The CDR3 sequence is CASSPGHLNYGYTF. Written as DNA, the CDR3 is TGTGCCAGCAGTCCGGGACACCTTAACTATGGCTACACCTTC.

The CDR3 DNA follows: TGTGCCAGCAGTGCCCTCGGGACAGATAATGAAAAACTGTTTTTT. Translated, it gives CASSALGTDNEKLFF. The rearrangement uses TRBV2 and TRBJ1-4; 7 bases align to TRBD1. CDR1 and CDR2 (germline): SNHLY, FYNNEI. V lost 4 bases, J lost 4 bases, and 6 bases stayed unmatched. The length of the CDR3 is 15 residues.

This clonotype has ten or more counts. The J gene is TRBJ1-1, the V gene TRBV7-2; the match to TRBD1 covers 7 bases. Germline V lookup: CDR1 SGHTA, CDR2 FQGNSA. V lost 5 bases to trimming and J lost 5 bases; unmatched junction nucleotides: 11. The CDR3 extends over 15 amino acids. The CDR3 region is CASSPDRERWTEAFF. For the CDR3, the DNA is TGTGCCAGCAGCCCTGACAGGGAGAGGTGGACTGAAGCTTTCTTT.

This clonotype has more than one count but fewer than ten. The chain links TRBV18 to TRBJ2-3, with 15 positions matching TRBD2. This CDR3 is built from 19 residues. The V segment lost 8 bases and the J segment 2 bases; nucleotides outside the gene matches: 14. CDR1 is KGHSH, CDR2 LQKENI, per germline. CDR3 protein: CASPRSGTSGGSSTDTQYF. The CDR3 nucleotides read TGTGCCAGCCCACGCTCCGGGACTAGCGGGGGGTCGTCCACAGATACGCAGTATTTT.

In this sample, this clonotype turned up many times. V is TRBV18 and J is TRBJ2-5; 9 bases map to TRBD1. The CDR3 sequence is 15 residues long. Trimming removed 3 bases from V and 4 bases from J; junction bases left unmatched: 6. Germline loops: CDR1 KGHSH, CDR2 LQKENI. Written as DNA, the CDR3 is TGTGCCAGCTCACCGACAGGGGGTTTCGGAGAGACCCAGTACTTC. Its protein product is CASSPTGGFGETQYF.

V is TRBV7-8 and J is TRBJ2-7; D uncertain. The V end was cut by 6 bases, the J end by 3 bases, with 15 bases between. Germline V gene sequence: CDR1 SGHVS, CDR2 FQNEAQ. The CDR3 loop spans 14 amino acids. CDR3 in amino acids: CASSPDRIFYEQYF. The CDR3 nucleotides are TGTGCCAGCAGTCCAGATCGGATATTCTACGAGCAGTACTTC.

On this clonotype itself: It is likely a read error, because the conserved phenylalanine at the end of the CDR3 is missing. This sequence joins TRBV4-1 and TRBJ1-5; D is undetermined. The CDR3 is 14 residues long. Trimming took off 1 base at V and 5 bases at J, with 9 bases between the two ends. Germline V lookup: CDR1 MGHRA, CDR2 YSYEKL. The DNA for the CDR3 is TGCGCCAGCAGCCAAGTGGGTGGTGATCAGCCCCAGCATTTG. It encodes CASSQVGGDQPQHL.

There are many counts of this clonotype. The chain couples TRBV2 to TRBJ2-5, with D possibly TRBD2 on 6 matching bases. The germline V gene has CDR1 SNHLY and CDR2 FYNNEI. Trimming left V 7 bases short and J 4 bases short, with 7 bases between. The CDR3 extends over 11 amino acids. The CDR3 is CASMGGETQYF. The CDR3 coding sequence is TGTGCCAGCATGGGAGGAGAGACCCAGTACTTC. Looking up the rest from reference TRBV2 and TRBJ2-5 gives the full variable domain: EPEVTQTPSHQVTQMGQEVILRCVPISNHLYFYWYRQILGQKVEFLVSFYNNEISEKSEIFDDQFSVERPDGSNFTLKIRSTKLEDSAMYFCASMGGETQYFGPGTRLLVL.

This clonotype has a count of ten or more. The J gene is TRBJ1-2, the V gene TRBV7-9; 12 bases line up with TRBD1. CDR3 size: 15 residues. V shed 6 bases, J shed 6 bases, and the junction held 8 bases outside the gene matches. Looked up from germline, CDR1 is SEHNR and CDR2 is FQNEAQ (reference sequence). CDR3 residues: CASSPTGQGAHGYTF. CDR3 sequence (DNA): TGTGCCAGCAGTCCTACGGGACAGGGGGCCCATGGCTACACCTTC. The whole variable domain, remainder taken from reference TRBV7-9 and TRBJ1-2, is DTGVSQNPRHKITKRGQNVTFRCDPISEHNRLYWYRQTLGQGPEFLTYFQNEAQLEKSRLLSDRFSAERPKGSFSTLEIQRTEQGDSAMYLCASSPTGQGAHGYTFGSGTRLTVV.

This clonotype was recorded a few times. The chain links TRBV27 to TRBJ2-3, with no clear D. V was pared by 2 bases and J by 8 bases, with 11 bases between. Per germline, CDR1 MNHEY and CDR2 SMNVEV (reference sequence). The length of the CDR3 is 13 residues. The CDR3 reads CASSLSLVATQYF. The CDR3 nucleotides are TGTGCCAGCAGTTTAAGTTTAGTTGCTACGCAGTATTTT.

This clonotype was seen at least ten times. V usage is TRBV2 and J usage is TRBJ1-1; a possible D gene is TRBD1 (5 bases). The CDR3 has 16 amino acids. V lost 0 bases, J lost 5 bases, and 16 bases lay in between. The germline gives CDR1 SNHLY, CDR2 FYNNEI. In nucleotides, the CDR3 is TGTGCCAGCAGTGAAGCGTATCCCCAGGGAGGAACTGAAGCTTTCTTT. Protein sequence: CASSEAYPQGGTEAFF.

Details on this clonotype: This may be a read error: a much more frequent sequence differs by one nucleotide. This likely comes from a read error, as the CDR3 has no conserved phenylalanine or tryptophan at its end. The chain carries TRBV6-2 or TRBV6-3 and TRBJ1-6; no clear D. Trimming removed 2 bases at V and 0 bases at J, with 11 bases between. Germline V gene lookup returns CDR1 MNHEY and CDR2 SVGEGT. The CDR3 spans 17 residues. The CDR3 region has the DNA TGTGCCAGCAGTTACGGGGTACCCACCTCCTATAATTCACCCCTCCACTCT. Amino acids: CASSYGVPTSYNSPLHS.

The chain combines TRBV20-1 with TRBJ2-3; 10 bases agree with TRBD2. CDR3 size: 15 residues. Germline CDR1 DFQATT, CDR2 SNEGSKA (reference sequence). V was clipped by 1 base and J by 2 bases; unmatched bases: 3. CDR3 coding DNA: TGCAGTGCTAGAGGAGCGGGGGGGGTCACAGATACGCAGTATTTT. This sequence encodes CSARGAGGVTDTQYF.

The chain links TRBV20-1 to TRBJ1-6; 8 bases are a match to TRBD1. Germline CDR1 DFQATT, CDR2 SNEGSKA (reference sequence). V dropped 0 bases and J dropped 6; count of bases not matched to a gene: 4. CDR3 length: 15 residues. Written as DNA, the CDR3 is TGCAGTGCTAGAGATGCAGGGGGCACTAATTCACCCCTCCACTTT. Translation: CSARDAGGTNSPLHF.

This clonotype was found many times. The chain has TRBV7-3 and TRBJ1-1; D is unresolved. There are 13 residues in the CDR3. Germline V gene lookup returns CDR1 SGHTA and CDR2 FQGTGA. V was pared by 2 bases and J by 0 bases, with 4 bases between. Written as DNA, the CDR3 is TGTGCCAGCAGCTTACGGATGAACACTGAAGCTTTCTTT. Translation: CASSLRMNTEAFF. The full variable domain, with the rest looked up from reference TRBV7-3 and TRBJ1-1, is GAGVSQTPSNKVTEKGKYVELRCDPISGHTALYWYRQSLGQGPEFLIYFQGTGAADDSGLPNDRFFAVRPEGSVSTLKIQRTERGDSAVYLCASSLRMNTEAFFGQGTRLTVV.